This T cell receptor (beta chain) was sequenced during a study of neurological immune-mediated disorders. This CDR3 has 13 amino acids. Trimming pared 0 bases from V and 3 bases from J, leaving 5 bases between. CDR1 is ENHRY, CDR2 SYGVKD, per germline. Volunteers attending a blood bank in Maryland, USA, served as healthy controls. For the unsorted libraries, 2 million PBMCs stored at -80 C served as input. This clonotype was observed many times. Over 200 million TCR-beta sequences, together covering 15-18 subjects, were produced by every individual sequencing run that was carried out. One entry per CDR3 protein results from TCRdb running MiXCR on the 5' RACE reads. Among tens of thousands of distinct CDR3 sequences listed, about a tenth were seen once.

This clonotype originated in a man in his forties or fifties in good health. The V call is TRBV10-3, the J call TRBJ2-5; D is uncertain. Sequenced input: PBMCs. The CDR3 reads CAISESAKETQYF. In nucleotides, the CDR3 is TGTGCCATCAGTGAGTCGGCCAAAGAGACCCAGTACTTC.